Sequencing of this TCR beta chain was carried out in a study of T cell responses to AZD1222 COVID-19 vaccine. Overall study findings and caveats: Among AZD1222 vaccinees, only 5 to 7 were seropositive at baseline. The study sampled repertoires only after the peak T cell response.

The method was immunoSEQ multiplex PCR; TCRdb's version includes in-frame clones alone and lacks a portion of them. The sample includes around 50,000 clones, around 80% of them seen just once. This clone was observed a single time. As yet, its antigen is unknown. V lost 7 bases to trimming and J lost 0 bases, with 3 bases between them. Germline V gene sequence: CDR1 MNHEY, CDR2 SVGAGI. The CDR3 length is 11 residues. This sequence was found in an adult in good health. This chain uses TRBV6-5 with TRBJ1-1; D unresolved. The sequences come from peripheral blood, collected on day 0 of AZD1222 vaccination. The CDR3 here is CASTVNTEAFF. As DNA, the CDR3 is TGTGCCAGCACCGTGAACACTGAAGCTTTCTTT.